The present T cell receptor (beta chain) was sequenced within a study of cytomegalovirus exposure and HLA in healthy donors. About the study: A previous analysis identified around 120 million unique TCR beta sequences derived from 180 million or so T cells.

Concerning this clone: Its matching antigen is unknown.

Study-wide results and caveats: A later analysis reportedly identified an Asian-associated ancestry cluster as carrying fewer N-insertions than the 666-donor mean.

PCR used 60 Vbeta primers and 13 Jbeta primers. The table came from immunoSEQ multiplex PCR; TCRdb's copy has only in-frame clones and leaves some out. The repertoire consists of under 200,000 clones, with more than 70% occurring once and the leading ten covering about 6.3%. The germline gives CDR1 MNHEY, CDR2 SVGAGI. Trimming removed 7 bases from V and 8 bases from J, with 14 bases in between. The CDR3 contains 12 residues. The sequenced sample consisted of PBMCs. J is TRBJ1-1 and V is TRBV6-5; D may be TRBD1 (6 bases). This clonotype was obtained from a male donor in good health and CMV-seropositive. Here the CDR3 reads CASNQDRREAFF. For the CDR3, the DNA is TGTGCCAGCAACCAGGACAGACGAGAAGCTTTCTTT.